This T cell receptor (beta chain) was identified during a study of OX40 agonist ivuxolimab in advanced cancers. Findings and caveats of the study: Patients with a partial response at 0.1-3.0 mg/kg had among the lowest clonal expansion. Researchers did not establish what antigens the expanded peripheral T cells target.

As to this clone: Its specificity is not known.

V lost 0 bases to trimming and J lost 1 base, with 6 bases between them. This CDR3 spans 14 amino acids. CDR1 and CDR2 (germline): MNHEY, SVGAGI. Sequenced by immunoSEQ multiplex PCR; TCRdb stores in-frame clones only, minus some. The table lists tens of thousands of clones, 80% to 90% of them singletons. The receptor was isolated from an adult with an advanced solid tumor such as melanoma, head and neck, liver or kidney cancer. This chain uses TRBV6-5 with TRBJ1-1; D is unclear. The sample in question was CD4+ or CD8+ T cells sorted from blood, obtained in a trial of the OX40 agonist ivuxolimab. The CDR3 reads CASSYSYRNTEAFF. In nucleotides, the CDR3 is TGTGCCAGCAGTTACTCTTACAGGAACACTGAAGCTTTCTTT.